This T cell receptor beta chain was sequenced for a study of monozygotic twins with inflammatory bowel disease. Note on this clonotype: Its antigen is not identified.

General observations from the study: TCRbeta diversity (inverse Simpson) was lower in IBD patients than in healthy co-twins. Lower sharing of clonotypes with other individuals was seen in IBD patients than in healthy twins. This was most marked in patients showing signs of disease activity.

The length of the CDR3 is 15 residues. CDR1 and CDR2 from the germline V gene are SGHTA and FQGNSA. TCRdb reprocessed the 5' RACE reads, keeping one entry per CDR3 protein, no DNA. This sample's table has fewer than 350,000 distinct CDR3 sequences. This TCR was recovered from a human donor with ulcerative colitis or Crohn's disease, or a healthy co-twin of an affected twin (not recorded which). The specimen was blood. The genes are TRBV7-2 and TRBJ2-1. CDR3 sequence reads: CASSLAPSPTGEQFF.